A selection of T cell receptor beta chains follows, all from one sample in a study of T cells expressing NK-cell markers. TCRdb processed the 5' RACE reads again and assigns one entry to each CDR3 protein, with no DNA. This listing includes under 600,000 distinct CDR3 sequences. Sample: blood T cells: a sorted CD56 or NKG2C T cell subset, CD4+ or CD8+ T cells, or bulk PBMC T cells (not recorded which). Source of these receptors: a woman aged 45-60 years in good health. CDR3s include the opening cysteine and the closing phenylalanine or tryptophan. The order of the fields is V gene, J gene, CDR3 protein.

TRBV24-1	TRBJ2-1	CATSEPTGLGENEQFF
TRBV7-9	TRBJ1-2	CASTENVGAGLGYTF
TRBV25-1	TRBJ2-4	CASSGIGGVGNIQYF
TRBV9	TRBJ1-2	CASSVETGLVGYTF
TRBV11-1	TRBJ2-3	CASSKENTQYF
TRBV27	TRBJ2-7	CASSPTRDRGGAGTYEQYF
TRBV24-1	TRBJ2-1	CATSDLGLDLNYNEQFF
TRBV29-1	TRBJ2-5	CSVVGGRSQETQYF
TRBV30	TRBJ2-7	CAWSKARSSKYEQYF
TRBV21-1	TRBJ1-1	CASSKVGRPRAGTEAFF
TRBV29-1	TRBJ2-7	CSVEDLETGYEQYF
TRBV5-5	TRBJ2-7	CASSLVPGAVSYEQYF
TRBV2	TRBJ2-3	CASSELTDTQYF
TRBV29-1	TRBJ2-2	CSVVVPSPISYGGELFF
TRBV18	TRBJ1-4	CASSEANEKLFF
TRBV7-9	TRBJ2-1	CASSGGPGLVNEQFF
TRBV7-9	TRBJ2-1	CASSPPGQGRDEQFF
TRBV12-3/TRBV12-4	TRBJ1-1	CASSSYWGLQGEAFF
TRBV4-1	TRBJ2-1	CASSQPGTRRNEQFF
TRBV9	TRBJ2-2	CASSVLGGELFF
TRBV5-1	TRBJ1-6	CASSLYSGAGSPLHF
TRBV12-3/TRBV12-4	TRBJ2-7	CASKRAGSSYEQYF
TRBV29-1	TRBJ2-1	CSGGSPSYNEQFF
TRBV4-1	TRBJ1-5	CASSQDFLTDQPQHF
TRBV5-1	TRBJ2-3	CASTKSLAGADTQYF
TRBV24-1	TRBJ1-6	CATSEAGNSPLHF
TRBV3-1	TRBJ2-5	CASSHPSGRASQETQYF
TRBV11-2	TRBJ1-1	CASSTRQGMTEAFF